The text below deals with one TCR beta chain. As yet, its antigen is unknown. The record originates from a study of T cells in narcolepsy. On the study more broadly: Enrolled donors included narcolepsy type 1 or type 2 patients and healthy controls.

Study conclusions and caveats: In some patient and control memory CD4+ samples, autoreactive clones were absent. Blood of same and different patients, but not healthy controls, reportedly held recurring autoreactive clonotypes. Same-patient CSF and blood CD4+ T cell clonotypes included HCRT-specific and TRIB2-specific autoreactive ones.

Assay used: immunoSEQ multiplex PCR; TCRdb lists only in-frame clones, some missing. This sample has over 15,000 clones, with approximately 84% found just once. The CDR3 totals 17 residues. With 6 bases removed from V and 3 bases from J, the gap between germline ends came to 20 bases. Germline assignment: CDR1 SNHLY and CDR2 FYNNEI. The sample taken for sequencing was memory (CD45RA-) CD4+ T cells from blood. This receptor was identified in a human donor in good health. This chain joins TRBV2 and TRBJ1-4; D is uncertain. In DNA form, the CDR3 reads TGTGCCAGCAGACCCGAAGCGCCCTATATCCCTAATGAAAAACTGTTTTTT. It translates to CASRPEAPYIPNEKLFF.